This TCR beta chain was sequenced for a study of blood T cells in healthy people across ages (dated by TCRdb to the mid-2010s). About the study as a whole: In model experiments, roughly one uniquely barcoded TCR beta cDNA molecule per two T cells was captured by template switching. Age-related changes in TCR beta repertoire diversity were measured in the study by deep sequencing normalized with unique cDNA molecular identifiers. Donors were grouped into four age groups: young (average about 15 years), middle-aged (about 40), aged (over 55) and long-lived (over 80). Donors of different ages were randomly distributed across sequencing lanes to avoid experimental bias. For two donors (one aged 18 to 30 and one aged 80 or older), the study analyzed two additional independent replicas of 1 million unique cDNA reads from the same blood draw.

The CDR3, from cysteine to phenylalanine, totals 15 residues. CDR3 DNA only is kept here, 45 bases in frame from base 1. The junction carries 10 bases between V and J, which are trimmed by 4 bases and 0 bases respectively. Via the germline V gene, CDR1 is SGHDN and CDR2 FVKESK. Concerning this clonotype: Its antigen target is currently unknown. No much larger clone exists at a distance of one base, and base qualities are not known.

Libraries were built with 5' RACE. The data were produced on an Illumina HiSeq 2500. The second PCR ran for roughly 7 to 12 cycles and used a J-beta primer mix along with a sample-barcoded 5' primer. Each TCR beta cDNA molecule received a unique molecular identifier from a template-switch 5' adaptor carrying 12 random nucleotides. Each sample yielded at least 3 million CDR3-containing paired-end reads. The Mint cDNA synthesis kit, primed by a TRBC-specific oligonucleotide, was used to synthesize first-strand cDNA from all RNA. Following uracil-DNA glycosylase treatment, a first 18-cycle PCR with universal primers M1SS and BC2_uni_R was performed on all cDNA. The authors' pipeline ran thus. For normalization, 1 million high-quality reads were randomly selected from each sample, with every read carrying a distinct molecular identifier. Reads with shared molecular identifiers were discarded instead of being binned into consensus sequences. MiTCR, set to a Q25 quality threshold and the strictest error-elimination algorithm, was used for CDR3 identification, clonotype clustering and error correction. A nonparametric unseen species model with Euler transformation was used to estimate lower-bound total TCR beta diversity. TCRdb ran its own pipeline on the public reads, namely fastp trimming at Q25 and MiXCR clone calling, and kept in-frame beta chains. Merged by CDR3 protein, the rows form single entries marked with the most common genes and DNA. V and J calls and clone size were set by TCRdb, not the authors. This sample has 700,000 or so distinct CDR3 sequences in its table, and about 20% of those were observed once. The ten largest make up around a fifth of the sample.

Beyond this particular receptor, the publication reports: Compared with the aged group, the long-lived group had more naive CD4+ T cells, fewer expanded clones and increased TCR diversity, suggesting age selection. Bulk unsorted PBMC profiling prevented conclusive comparison of naive and antigen-experienced compartments. Observed TCR beta diversity per million T cells fell roughly linearly with age, and a significant reduction was already apparent by age approximately 40. Estimates of total diversity from one million sequenced T cells were regarded as lower bounds and underestimates. Donor CMV infection status was unknown, potentially confounding age-related changes in expanded clonotypes. A strong correlation was found between observed TCR beta diversity and the percentage of naive T cells measured by flow cytometry.

The roughly 39 donors, aged about 6 to 95 years, were systemically healthy Caucasian individuals from Russia. Around 10 milliliters of peripheral blood were collected from each donor into EDTA-treated Vacutainer tubes. PBMCs were isolated by Ficoll-Paque density-gradient centrifugation, with at least 6 million obtained per sample. Trizol reagent was used to extract total RNA from the PBMCs, yielding at least 5.5 micrograms per sample. Naive CD45RAhigh/CD27high T cell percentages were measured by flow cytometry on a PBMC aliquot from every donor. This TCR was sampled from a man between 70 and 80 years old in good health. Rearrangement joined TRBV14 to TRBJ1-3; the D gene is unclear. The sequenced material came from blood. The DNA sequence is TGTGCCAGCAGCCGGCTGGACGACTCTGGAAACACCATATATTTT. This translates into CASSRLDDSGNTIYF. The entire variable domain, with the stretches around the CDR3 drawn from the reference TRBV14 and TRBJ1-3 proteins, is EAGVTQFPSHSVIEKGQTVTLRCDPISGHDNLYWYRRVMGKEIKFLLHFVKESKQDESGMPNNRFLAERTGGTYSTLKVQPAELEDSGVYFCASSRLDDSGNTIYFGEGSWLTVV.